These T cell receptor beta chains were read from a single sample in a study of T cell responses to AZD1222 COVID-19 vaccine. Generated by immunoSEQ multiplex PCR, the TCRdb table keeps only in-frame clones and is missing some. The table has about 180,000 clones, about nine tenths seen once. Sequencing used peripheral blood, obtained on day 0 of AZD1222 vaccination. These receptors were obtained from an adult in good health. Both conserved end residues are part of each CDR3. D genes are given only for firm matches. Clone size is shown for a subset of rows, as once, few, many or a class of expanded clone.

clone size	D gene	J gene	V gene	CDR3 DNA	CDR3 protein
.	.	TRBJ2-6	TRBV9	TGTGCCAGCAGCGTAGGTGTAGTGCGGGGGGCCAACGTCCTGACTTTC	CASSVGVVRGANVLTF
.	TRBD1	TRBJ1-3	TRBV15	TGTGCCACCAGCAGAGATGAGTTATTAGGGACAGGGGCAATCGGAAACACCATATATTTT	CATSRDELLGTGAIGNTIYF
.	.	TRBJ1-2	TRBV19	TGTGCCAGTGGTGCGGGAAGTGGCTACACCTTC	CASGAGSGYTF
.	.	TRBJ1-4	TRBV7-9	TGTGCCAGCAGCTTAGGGTTATCAGAAAATCGGGAAAAACTGTTTTTT	CASSLGLSENREKLFF
.	.	TRBJ2-7	TRBV10-3	TGTGCCATCAGTGATAGGACGGACACCTACGAGCAGTACTTC	CAISDRTDTYEQYF
.	TRBD2	TRBJ2-3	TRBV11-3	TGTGCCAGCAGCTTATCAGCGGGAAACACAGATACGCAGTATTTT	CASSLSAGNTDTQYF
.	TRBD1	TRBJ2-2	TRBV5-1	TGCGCCAGCAGCCCGACAGGGGCGAACACCGGGGAGCTGTTTTTT	CASSPTGANTGELFF
.	.	TRBJ1-5	TRBV6-1	TGTGCCAGCAGTGAACGGGGGGTAACTGGCCAGCCCCAGCATTTT	CASSERGVTGQPQHF
.	TRBD2	TRBJ2-1	TRBV19	TGTGCCAGTAAGGAGGGACTAGCGGGAGAAAATTACAATGAGCAGTTCTTC	CASKEGLAGENYNEQFF
.	TRBD1	TRBJ1-6	TRBV5-1	TGCGCCAGCAGCATAGGACAGGGGATGTCCTCCTATAATTCACCCCTCCACTTT	CASSIGQGMSSYNSPLHF
.	.	TRBJ2-3	TRBV3-1/TRBV3-2	TGTGCCAGCAGCCTCCACCGTTACCCCGGGAGCGATACGCAGTATTTT	CASSLHRYPGSDTQYF
.	.	TRBJ1-1	TRBV6-2/TRBV6-3	TGTGCCAGCAGTTGGGGGAACACTGAAGCTTTCTTT	CASSWGNTEAFF
.	.	TRBJ2-7	TRBV4-3	TGCGCCAGCAGCCGCGGGCCACGCTCCTACGAGCAGTACTTC	CASSRGPRSYEQYF
.	.	TRBJ2-5	TRBV29-1	TGCAGCGCTGACGGGGAGACCCAGTACTTC	CSADGETQYF
.	.	TRBJ2-1	TRBV19	TGTGCCAGTAGTATTGGTGGGCTAGCGCTTAACAATGAGCAGTTCTTC	CASSIGGLALNNEQFF
.	.	TRBJ2-4	TRBV19	TGTGCCAGTACAACCTCGAAGCAACCCAAAAACATTCAGTACTTC	CASTTSKQPKNIQYF
.	.	TRBJ1-1	TRBV6-2/TRBV6-3	TGTGCCAGCAGTTACGGCAGGATCACTGAAGCTTTCTTT	CASSYGRITEAFF
.	TRBD1	TRBJ2-5	TRBV7-9	TGTGCCAGCAGCCCGGGGACAGGGGGCTGGGAGACCCAGTACTTC	CASSPGTGGWETQYF
.	TRBD1	TRBJ1-4	TRBV6-6	TGTGCCAGCAGGGAGGGACAGGGGGCTGAAAAACTGTTTTTT	CASREGQGAEKLFF
.	TRBD2	TRBJ2-1	TRBV19	TGTGCCAGTAGTATCTTAGCGGGGAACAACAATGAGCAGTTCTTC	CASSILAGNNNEQFF
.	.	TRBJ1-2	TRBV5-1	TGCGCCAGCAGCTTATCAGGGGACAACTATGGCTACACCTTC	CASSLSGDNYGYTF
.	.	TRBJ1-6	TRBV27	TGTGCCAGCAGTCAATCACGGTGGGGAAATTCACCCCTCCACTTT	CASSQSRWGNSPLHF
.	TRBD1	TRBJ1-1	TRBV28	TGTGCCAGCAGGGGACCACGACAGGGGTCGAACACTGAAGCTTTCTTT	CASRGPRQGSNTEAFF
.	.	TRBJ2-2	TRBV30	TGTGCCTGGAGCCTATCGGACCTCCGGAGGGAGCTGTTTTTT	CAWSLSDLRRELFF
few	.	TRBJ2-7	TRBV14	TGTGCCAGCAGCCAACATGGGTCCCAACTATACGAGCAGTACTTC	CASSQHGSQLYEQYF
.	.	TRBJ1-6	TRBV28	TGTGCCAGCTCAGTAATAAATTCACCCCTCCACTTT	CASSVINSPLHF
once	.	TRBJ2-2	TRBV5-1	TGCGCCAGCAGCCTGGGGGCCGCCGGGGAGCTGTTTTTT	CASSLGAAGELFF
.	TRBD1	TRBJ2-5	TRBV27	TGTGCCAGCAGGCCGACAGGGTACCAAGAGACCCAGTACTTC	CASRPTGYQETQYF
.	TRBD2	TRBJ2-3	TRBV11-2	TGTGCCAGCAGCTTAGGGGGGGGTGACACAGATACGCAGTATTTT	CASSLGGGDTDTQYF
.	.	TRBJ2-6	TRBV4-3	TGCGCCAGCAGCCAAGAAGGGAACTCTGGGGCCAACGTCCTGACTTTC	CASSQEGNSGANVLTF
.	.	TRBJ2-7	TRBV7-3	TGTGCCAGCAGCTTAGAAGGGCGCGGGCTAGGCCCTTCCGAGCAGTACTTC	CASSLEGRGLGPSEQYF
.	TRBD1	TRBJ2-7	TRBV18	TGTGCCAGCTCGCCGAGCGGGACAGGGGGCGAGCAGTACTTC	CASSPSGTGGEQYF
.	.	TRBJ2-3	TRBV18	TGTGCCAGCTCACCAACCACCTCAAGCACAGATACGCAGTATTTT	CASSPTTSSTDTQYF
.	TRBD1	TRBJ2-3	TRBV13	TGTGCCAGCAGCTTCCCCTCAGGGGGCCCAATCACAGATACGCAGTATTTT	CASSFPSGGPITDTQYF
.	.	TRBJ1-5	TRBV12-3/TRBV12-4	TGTGCCAGCAGCCCCACGGGGCCGCCCCAGCATTTT	CASSPTGPPQHF
.	.	TRBJ2-1	TRBV9	TGTGCCAGCAGCGTGTTGGTTGGGAATGAGCAGTTCTTC	CASSVLVGNEQFF
.	.	TRBJ1-2	TRBV27	TGTGCCAGCAGTTTAGTAGAGGGGGAGGGCTACACCTTC	CASSLVEGEGYTF
.	.	TRBJ1-5	TRBV28	TGTGCCAGCAGTGATACCGGGACCCCCACGCCCCAGCATTTT	CASSDTGTPTPQHF
.	.	TRBJ1-3	TRBV29-1	TGCAGCGTTGATTCAGGGTCTGGAAACACCATATATTTT	CSVDSGSGNTIYF
.	.	TRBJ2-1	TRBV7-9	TGTGCCAGCAGCTTCCAGCGACCCGACAATGAGCAGTTCTTC	CASSFQRPDNEQFF
.	TRBD2	TRBJ2-5	TRBV3-1/TRBV3-2	TGTGCCAGCAGCCAGGGACTAGCGGCCAACCAAGAGACCCAGTACTTC	CASSQGLAANQETQYF
.	.	TRBJ1-3	TRBV5-1	TGCGCCAGCAGCGGGGGGGACGTCGTCTCTGGAAACACCATATATTTT	CASSGGDVVSGNTIYF
.	TRBD1	TRBJ1-3	TRBV10-2	TGCGCCAGCAGTGGGGCTTTGTGGACAGGGGTCGGAAACACCATATATTTT	CASSGALWTGVGNTIYF
once	TRBD1	TRBJ1-1	TRBV6-5	TGTGCCAGCACTCCGGGACAGATGAACACTGAAGCTTTCTTT	CASTPGQMNTEAFF
.	.	TRBJ2-5	TRBV6-1	TGTGCCAGCAGTGGAGGCAATGCAGGGCGTCGGGAGACCCAGTACTTC	CASSGGNAGRRETQYF
.	.	TRBJ1-1	TRBV14	TGTGCCAGCGGGGTGGGGTCTGAAGCTTTCTTT	CASGVGSEAFF
.	TRBD2	TRBJ2-7	TRBV3-1/TRBV3-2	TGTGCCAGCAGCCAAGGGGGCGGGAGGCGCTCCTACGAGCAGTACTTC	CASSQGGGRRSYEQYF
.	.	TRBJ2-3	TRBV28	TGTGCCAGCACGGGGAGAGGGCCCGGAGATACGCAGTATTTT	CASTGRGPGDTQYF
.	TRBD1	TRBJ2-3	TRBV28	TGTGCCAGCAGACCTCCGGGACAGGGGATAGATACGCAGTATTTT	CASRPPGQGIDTQYF
.	.	TRBJ2-2	TRBV2	TGTGCCAGCAGTGAACCGCGGGACAGTTCGAACACCGGGGAGCTGTTTTTT	CASSEPRDSSNTGELFF
.	TRBD2	TRBJ2-1	TRBV28	TGTGGCGCCGAGCGGGAGGGGGTCAATGAGCAGTTCTTC	CGAEREGVNEQFF
.	.	TRBJ1-4	TRBV5-1	TGCGCCAGCAGCTTGAGGGCGTCTAATGAAAAACTGTTTTTT	CASSLRASNEKLFF
.	.	TRBJ1-1	TRBV30	TGTGCCACCTGGATGGACACGAACACTGAAGCTTTCTTT	CATWMDTNTEAFF
.	.	TRBJ2-3	TRBV9	TGTGCCAGCAGCACAGACCCCGGCACAGATACGCAGTATTTT	CASSTDPGTDTQYF
.	.	TRBJ2-4	TRBV5-5	TGTGCCAGCAGCTTGGACGGAGCGAAAAACATTCAGTACTTC	CASSLDGAKNIQYF
.	.	TRBJ2-7	TRBV5-1	TGCGCCAGCAGCTTGGTGGGGTACGAGCAGTACTTC	CASSLVGYEQYF
.	.	TRBJ1-1	TRBV3-1/TRBV3-2	TGTGCCAGCAGCCAAACCGAAGAAGCTTTCTTT	CASSQTEEAFF